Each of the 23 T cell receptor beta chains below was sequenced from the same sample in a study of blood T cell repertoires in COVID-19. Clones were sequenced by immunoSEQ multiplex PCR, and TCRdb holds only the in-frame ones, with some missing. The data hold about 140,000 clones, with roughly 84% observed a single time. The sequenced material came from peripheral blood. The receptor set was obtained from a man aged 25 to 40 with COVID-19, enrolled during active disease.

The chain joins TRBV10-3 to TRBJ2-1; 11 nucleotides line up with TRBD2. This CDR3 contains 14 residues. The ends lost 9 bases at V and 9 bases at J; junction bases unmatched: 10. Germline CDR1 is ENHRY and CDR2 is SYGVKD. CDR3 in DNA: TGTGCCATAGGGACTAGCGGCCTAGATACTGAGCAGTTCTTC. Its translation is CAIGTSGLDTEQFF.

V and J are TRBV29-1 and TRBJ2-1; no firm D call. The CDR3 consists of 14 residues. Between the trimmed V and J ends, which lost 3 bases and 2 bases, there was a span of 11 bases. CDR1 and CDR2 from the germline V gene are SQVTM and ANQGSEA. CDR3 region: CSVDRKRAYNEQFF. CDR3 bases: TGCAGCGTTGACCGCAAGCGCGCCTACAATGAGCAGTTCTTC.

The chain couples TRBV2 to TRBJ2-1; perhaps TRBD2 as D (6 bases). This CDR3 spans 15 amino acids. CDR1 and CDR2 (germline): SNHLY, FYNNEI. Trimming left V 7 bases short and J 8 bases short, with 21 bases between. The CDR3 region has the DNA TGTGCCAGCATGGAGGGGCAGGCCCCGGGGGATGAGCAGTTCTTC. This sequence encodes CASMEGQAPGDEQFF.

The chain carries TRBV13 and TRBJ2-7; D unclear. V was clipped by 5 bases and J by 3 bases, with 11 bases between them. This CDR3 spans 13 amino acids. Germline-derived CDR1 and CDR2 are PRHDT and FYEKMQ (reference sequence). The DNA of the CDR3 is TGTGCCAGCAGCAGCGAGGAAAGCTACGAGCAGTACTTC. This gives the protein CASSSEESYEQYF.

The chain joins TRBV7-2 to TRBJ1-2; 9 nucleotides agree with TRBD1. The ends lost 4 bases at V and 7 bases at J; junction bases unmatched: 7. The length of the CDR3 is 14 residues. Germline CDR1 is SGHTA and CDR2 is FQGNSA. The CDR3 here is CASSSTGQGSGYTF. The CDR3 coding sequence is TGTGCCAGCAGCTCGACGGGACAGGGATCTGGCTACACCTTC.

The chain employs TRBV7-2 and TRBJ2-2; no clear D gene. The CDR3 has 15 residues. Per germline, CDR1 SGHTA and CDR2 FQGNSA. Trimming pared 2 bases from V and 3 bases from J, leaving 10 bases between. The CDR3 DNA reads TGTGCCAGCAGCTTACTTTTTAGCCACACCGGGGAGCTGTTTTTT. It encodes CASSLLFSHTGELFF.

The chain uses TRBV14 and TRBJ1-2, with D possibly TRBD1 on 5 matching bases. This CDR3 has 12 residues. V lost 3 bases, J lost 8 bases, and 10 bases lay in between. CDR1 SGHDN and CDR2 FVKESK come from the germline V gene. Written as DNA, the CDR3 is TGTGCCAGCAGCCAGGATGGGGCAGGCTACACCTTC. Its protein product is CASSQDGAGYTF. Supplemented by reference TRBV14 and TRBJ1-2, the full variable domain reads EAGVTQFPSHSVIEKGQTVTLRCDPISGHDNLYWYRRVMGKEIKFLLHFVKESKQDESGMPNNRFLAERTGGTYSTLKVQPAELEDSGVYFCASSQDGAGYTFGSGTRLTVV.

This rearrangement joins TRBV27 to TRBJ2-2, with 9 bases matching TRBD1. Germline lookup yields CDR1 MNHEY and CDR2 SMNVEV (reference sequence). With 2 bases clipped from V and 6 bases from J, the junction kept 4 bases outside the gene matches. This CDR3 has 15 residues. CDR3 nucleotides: TGTGCCAGCAGTTTAGGGACAGGGAGAGCCGGGGAGCTGTTTTTT. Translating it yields CASSLGTGRAGELFF.

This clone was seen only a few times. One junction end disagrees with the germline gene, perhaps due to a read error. CDR3 sequence: CASSEGDTHSNQPQHF. In nucleotides, the CDR3 is TGTGCCAGCAGCGAAGGGGACACCCATAGCAATCAGCCCCAGCATTTT. This chain joins TRBV6-1 and TRBJ1-5; a weak D match, TRBD1 (6 bases). The CDR3 totals 16 residues. In germline, CDR1 is MNHNS, CDR2 SASEGT.

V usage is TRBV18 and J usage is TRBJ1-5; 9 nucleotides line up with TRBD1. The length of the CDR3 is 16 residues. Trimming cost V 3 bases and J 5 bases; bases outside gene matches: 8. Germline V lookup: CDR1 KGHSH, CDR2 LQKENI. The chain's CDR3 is CASSPGQGRLDQPQHF. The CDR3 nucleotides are TGTGCCAGCTCACCGGGACAGGGACGATTGGATCAGCCCCAGCATTTT.

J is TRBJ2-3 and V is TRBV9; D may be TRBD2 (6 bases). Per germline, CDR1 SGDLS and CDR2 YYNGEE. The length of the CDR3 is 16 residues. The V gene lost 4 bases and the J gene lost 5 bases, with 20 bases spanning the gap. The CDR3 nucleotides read TGTGCCAGCAGCACCCGACTGGAGGGCCAGATAGATACGCAGTATTTT. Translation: CASSTRLEGQIDTQYF.

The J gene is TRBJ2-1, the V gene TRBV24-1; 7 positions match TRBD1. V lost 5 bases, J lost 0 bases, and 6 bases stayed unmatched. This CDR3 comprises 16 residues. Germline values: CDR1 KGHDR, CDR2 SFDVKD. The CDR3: CATSGADRLSYNEQFF. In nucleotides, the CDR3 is TGTGCCACCAGTGGTGCGGACAGGCTCTCCTACAATGAGCAGTTCTTC.

The CDR3 DNA reads as TGTGCCAGCAGTGAACGGATCAGGGTCCAAGAGACCCAGTACTTC. Translating gives CASSERIRVQETQYF. The chain recombines TRBV25-1 with TRBJ2-5; D perhaps matches TRBD1 (5 bases). CDR1 is MGHDK and CDR2 is SYGVNS in the germline V gene. Trimming removed 2 bases from V and 1 base from J, with 11 bases in between. The CDR3 consists of 15 residues.

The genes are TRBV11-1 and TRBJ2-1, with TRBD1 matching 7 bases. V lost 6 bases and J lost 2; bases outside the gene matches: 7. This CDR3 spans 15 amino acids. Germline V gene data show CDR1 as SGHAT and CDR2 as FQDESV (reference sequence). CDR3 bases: TGTGCCAGCAGTTTAACAGGGGCGACCTACAATGAGCAGTTCTTC. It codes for CASSLTGATYNEQFF.

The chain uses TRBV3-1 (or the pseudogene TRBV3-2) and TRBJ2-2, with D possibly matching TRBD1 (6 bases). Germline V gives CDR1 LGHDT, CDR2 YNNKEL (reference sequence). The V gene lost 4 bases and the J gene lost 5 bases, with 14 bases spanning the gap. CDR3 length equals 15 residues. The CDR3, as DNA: TGTGCCAGCAGCCCGGGACACCAACTTACCGGGGAGCTGTTTTTT. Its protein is CASSPGHQLTGELFF.

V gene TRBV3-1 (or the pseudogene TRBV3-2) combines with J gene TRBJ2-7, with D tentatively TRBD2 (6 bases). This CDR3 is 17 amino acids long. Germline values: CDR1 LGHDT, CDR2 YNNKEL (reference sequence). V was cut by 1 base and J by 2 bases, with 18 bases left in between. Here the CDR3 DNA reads TGTGCCAGCAGCCAAGGAGGTTCACCGGGACTCCCCTACGAGCAGTACTTC. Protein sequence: CASSQGGSPGLPYEQYF.

In DNA form, the CDR3 reads TGTGCCACCAGTGATCAGGGAGGGGGCTACAATGAGCAGTTCTTC. Translation: CATSDQGGGYNEQFF. The V gene is TRBV24-1, the J gene TRBJ2-1; TRBD2 is a possible D gene (7 bases). The CDR3 contains 15 residues. V was shortened by 3 bases and J by 3 bases, with 11 bases between the two germline ends. CDR1 is KGHDR and CDR2 is SFDVKD in the germline V gene.

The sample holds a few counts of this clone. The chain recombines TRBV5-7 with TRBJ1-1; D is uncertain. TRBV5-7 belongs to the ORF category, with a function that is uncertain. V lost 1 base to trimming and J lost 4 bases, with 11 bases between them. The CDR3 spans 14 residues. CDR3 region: CASSLSGRGTEAFF. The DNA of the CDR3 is TGTGCCAGCAGCTTGAGCGGCCGGGGCACTGAAGCTTTCTTT.

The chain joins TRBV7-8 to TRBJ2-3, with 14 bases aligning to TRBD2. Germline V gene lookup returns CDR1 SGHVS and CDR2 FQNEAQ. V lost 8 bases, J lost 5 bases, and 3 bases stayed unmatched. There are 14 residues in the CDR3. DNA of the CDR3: TGTGCCAGCCGACTAGCGGGAGGGCTAGATACGCAGTATTTT. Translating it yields CASRLAGGLDTQYF.

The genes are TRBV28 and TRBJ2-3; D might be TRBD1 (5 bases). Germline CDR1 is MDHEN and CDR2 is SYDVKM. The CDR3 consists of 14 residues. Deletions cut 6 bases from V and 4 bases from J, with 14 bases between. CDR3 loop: CASRKGFGADTQYF. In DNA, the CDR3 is TGTGCCAGCAGGAAGGGGTTTGGCGCAGATACGCAGTATTTT.

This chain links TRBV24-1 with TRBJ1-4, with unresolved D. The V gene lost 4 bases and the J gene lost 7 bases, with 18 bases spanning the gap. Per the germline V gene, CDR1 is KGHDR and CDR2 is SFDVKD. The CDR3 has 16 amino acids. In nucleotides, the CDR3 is TGTGCCACCAGTGAAAAGAGGAAGTTGTTCGGTGAAAAACTGTTTTTT. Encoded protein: CATSEKRKLFGEKLFF.

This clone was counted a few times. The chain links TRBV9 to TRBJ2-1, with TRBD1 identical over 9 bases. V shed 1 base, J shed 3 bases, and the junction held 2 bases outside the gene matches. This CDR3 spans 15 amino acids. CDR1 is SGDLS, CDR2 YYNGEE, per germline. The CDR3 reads CASSVSGQGYNEQFF. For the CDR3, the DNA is TGTGCCAGCAGCGTATCGGGACAGGGCTACAATGAGCAGTTCTTC.

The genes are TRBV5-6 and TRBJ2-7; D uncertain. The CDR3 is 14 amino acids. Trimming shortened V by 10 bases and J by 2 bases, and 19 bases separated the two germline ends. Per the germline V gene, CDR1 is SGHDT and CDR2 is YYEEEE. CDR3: CAFPLLRTAYEQYF. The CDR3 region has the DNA TGTGCCTTCCCTTTGCTCCGTACGGCCTACGAGCAGTACTTC.